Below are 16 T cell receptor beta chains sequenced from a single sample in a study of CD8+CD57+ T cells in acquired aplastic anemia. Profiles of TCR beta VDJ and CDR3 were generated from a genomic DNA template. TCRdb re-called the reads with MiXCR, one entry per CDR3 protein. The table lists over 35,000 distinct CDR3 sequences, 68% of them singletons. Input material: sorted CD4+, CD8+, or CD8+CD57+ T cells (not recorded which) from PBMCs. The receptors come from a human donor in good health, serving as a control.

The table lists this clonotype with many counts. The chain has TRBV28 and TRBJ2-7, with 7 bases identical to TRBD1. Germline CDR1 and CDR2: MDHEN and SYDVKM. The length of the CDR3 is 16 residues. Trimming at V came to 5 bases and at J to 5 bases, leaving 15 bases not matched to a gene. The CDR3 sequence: CASSPEMGQSNHEQYF. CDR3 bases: TGTGCCAGCAGTCCCGAAATGGGACAGTCTAACCACGAGCAGTACTTC.

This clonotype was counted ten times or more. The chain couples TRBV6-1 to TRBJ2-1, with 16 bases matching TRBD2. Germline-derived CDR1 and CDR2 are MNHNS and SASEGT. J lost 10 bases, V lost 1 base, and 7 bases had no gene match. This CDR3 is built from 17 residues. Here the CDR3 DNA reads TGTGCCAGCAGTGAAGGGGGACTAGCGGGGGGGCCTGGGGAGCAGTTCTTC. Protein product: CASSEGGLAGGPGEQFF.

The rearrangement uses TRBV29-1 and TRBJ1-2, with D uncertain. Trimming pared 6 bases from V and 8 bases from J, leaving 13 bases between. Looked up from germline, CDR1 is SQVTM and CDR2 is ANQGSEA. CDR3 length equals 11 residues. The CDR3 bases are TGCAGCGTCCAGGAGGGAAGGGGCTACACCTTC. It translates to CSVQEGRGYTF.

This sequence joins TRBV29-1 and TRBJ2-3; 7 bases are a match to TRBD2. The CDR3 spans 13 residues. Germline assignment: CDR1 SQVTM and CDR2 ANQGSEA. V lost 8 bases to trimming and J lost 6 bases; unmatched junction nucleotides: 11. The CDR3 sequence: CSTLGAGGDTQYF. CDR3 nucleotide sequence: TGCAGCACACTAGGCGCCGGGGGGGATACGCAGTATTTT.

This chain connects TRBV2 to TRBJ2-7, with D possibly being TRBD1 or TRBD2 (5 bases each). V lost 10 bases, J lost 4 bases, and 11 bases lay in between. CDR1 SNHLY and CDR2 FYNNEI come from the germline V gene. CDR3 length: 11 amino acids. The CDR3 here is CATQGVYEQYF. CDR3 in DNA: TGTGCCACCCAGGGAGTGTACGAGCAGTACTTC.

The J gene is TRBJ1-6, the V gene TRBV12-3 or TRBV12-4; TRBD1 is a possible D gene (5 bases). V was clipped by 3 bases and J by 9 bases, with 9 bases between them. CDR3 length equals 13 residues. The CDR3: CASSFRESSPLHF. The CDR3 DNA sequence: TGTGCCAGCAGTTTCAGGGAAAGTTCACCCCTCCACTTT.

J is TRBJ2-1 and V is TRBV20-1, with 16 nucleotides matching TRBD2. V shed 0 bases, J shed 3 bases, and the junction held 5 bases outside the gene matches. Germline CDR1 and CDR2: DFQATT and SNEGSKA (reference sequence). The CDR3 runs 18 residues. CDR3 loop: CSARDSGLAGGHYNEQFF. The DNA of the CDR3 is TGCAGTGCTAGAGATTCGGGACTAGCGGGGGGGCACTACAATGAGCAGTTCTTC.

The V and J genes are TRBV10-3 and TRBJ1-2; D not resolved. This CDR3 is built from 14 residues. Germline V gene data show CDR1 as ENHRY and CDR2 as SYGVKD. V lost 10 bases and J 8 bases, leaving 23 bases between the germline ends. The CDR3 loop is CASRPDLVVGGYTF. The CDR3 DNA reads TGTGCCAGCAGACCCGACTTGGTGGTGGGGGGCTACACCTTC.

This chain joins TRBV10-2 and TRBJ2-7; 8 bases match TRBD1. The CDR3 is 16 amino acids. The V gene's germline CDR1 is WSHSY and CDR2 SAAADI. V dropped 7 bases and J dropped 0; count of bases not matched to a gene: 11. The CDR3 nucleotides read TGCGCCAGCAATGGAGACGGGACAGGCCACTCCTACGAGCAGTACTTC. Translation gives CASNGDGTGHSYEQYF.

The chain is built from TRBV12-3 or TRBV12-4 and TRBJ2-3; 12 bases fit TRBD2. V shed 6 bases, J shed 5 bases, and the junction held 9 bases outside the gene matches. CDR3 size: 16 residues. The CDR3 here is CASRRTSGDDEDTQYF. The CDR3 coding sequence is TGTGCCAGCAGGCGGACTAGCGGGGACGATGAAGATACGCAGTATTTT.

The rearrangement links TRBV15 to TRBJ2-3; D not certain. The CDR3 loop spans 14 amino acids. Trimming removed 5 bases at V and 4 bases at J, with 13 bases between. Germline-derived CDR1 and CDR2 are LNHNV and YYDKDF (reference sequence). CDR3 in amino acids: CATSGPLGADTQYF. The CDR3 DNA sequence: TGTGCCACCAGCGGGCCCCTTGGTGCAGATACGCAGTATTTT. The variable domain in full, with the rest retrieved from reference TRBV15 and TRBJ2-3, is DAMVIQNPRYQVTQFGKPVTLSCSQTLNHNVMYWYQQKSSQAPKLLFHYYDKDFNNEADTPDNFQSRRPNTSFCFLDIRSPGLGDTAMYLCATSGPLGADTQYFGPGTRLTVL.

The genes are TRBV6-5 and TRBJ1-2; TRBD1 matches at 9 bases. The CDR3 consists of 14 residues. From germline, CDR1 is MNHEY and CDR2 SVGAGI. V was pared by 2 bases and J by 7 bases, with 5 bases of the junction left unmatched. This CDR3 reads CASSYRDRDGGYTF. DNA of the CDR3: TGTGCCAGCAGTTACCGGGACAGGGATGGTGGCTACACCTTC.

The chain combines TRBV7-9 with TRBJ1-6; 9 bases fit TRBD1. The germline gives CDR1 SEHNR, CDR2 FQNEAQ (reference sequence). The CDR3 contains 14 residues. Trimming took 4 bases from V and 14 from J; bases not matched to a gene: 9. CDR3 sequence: CASSSPGQGTALHF. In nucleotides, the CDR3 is TGTGCCAGCAGCTCTCCGGGACAGGGAACGGCCCTCCACTTT. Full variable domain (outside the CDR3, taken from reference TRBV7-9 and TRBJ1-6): DTGVSQNPRHKITKRGQNVTFRCDPISEHNRLYWYRQTLGQGPEFLTYFQNEAQLEKSRLLSDRFSAERPKGSFSTLEIQRTEQGDSAMYLCASSSPGQGTALHFGNGTRLTVT.

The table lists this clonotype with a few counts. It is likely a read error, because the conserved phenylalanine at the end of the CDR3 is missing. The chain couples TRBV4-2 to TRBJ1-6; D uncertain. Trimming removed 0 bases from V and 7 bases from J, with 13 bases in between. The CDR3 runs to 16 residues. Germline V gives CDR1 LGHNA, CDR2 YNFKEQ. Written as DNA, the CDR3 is TGTGCCAGCAGCCAAGATTTCGGAGGTCTAAATTCACCCCTCCACTCT. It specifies CASSQDFGGLNSPLHS.

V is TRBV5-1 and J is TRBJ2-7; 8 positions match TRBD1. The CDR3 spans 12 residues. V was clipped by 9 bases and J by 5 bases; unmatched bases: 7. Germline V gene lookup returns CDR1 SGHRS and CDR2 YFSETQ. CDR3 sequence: CATPDRVHEQYF. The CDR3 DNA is TGCGCCACCCCGGACAGGGTCCACGAGCAGTACTTC.

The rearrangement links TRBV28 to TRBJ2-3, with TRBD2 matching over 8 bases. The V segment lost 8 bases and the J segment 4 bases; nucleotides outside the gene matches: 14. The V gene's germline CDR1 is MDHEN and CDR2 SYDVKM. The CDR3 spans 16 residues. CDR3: CASAESGGRSADTQYF. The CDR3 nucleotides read TGTGCCAGCGCCGAAAGCGGCGGGAGGAGCGCAGATACGCAGTATTTT. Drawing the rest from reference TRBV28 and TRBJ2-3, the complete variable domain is DVKVTQSSRYLVKRTGEKVFLECVQDMDHENMFWYRQDPGLGLRLIYFSYDVKMKEKGDIPEGYSVSREKKERFSLILESASTNQTSMYLCASAESGGRSADTQYFGPGTRLTVL.